This TCR beta chain appears in the sequencing data of a study of graft-versus-host responses after intestinal transplantation. The CDR3 is 16 residues long. Trimming removed 2 bases from V and 9 bases from J; junction bases left unmatched: 10. Germline V CDR1 and CDR2: MNHEY, SVGAGI. TCRdb keeps only in-frame clones here, not all; method: immunoSEQ multiplex PCR. The table records fewer than 110,000 clones, 87% of them present only once. On this clone itself: Its antigen is still unknown.

V and J are TRBV6-5 and TRBJ2-1; 10 positions match TRBD1. The TCR sequence derives from a human donor who was the organ donor for an intestinal transplant. Source: unstimulated CD4+ T cells sorted from spleen or lymph node cells, taken before transplant. The CDR3 bases are TGTGCCAGCAGTTACCAATTAGGACAGGGGGTCGGTGAGCAGTTCTTC. It encodes CASSYQLGQGVGEQFF.